What follows is one T cell receptor beta chain and its context. Its antigen is currently unknown. These data come from a study of T cells in localized non-small cell lung cancer. General study results and limits: Adjacent lung exhibited a median of around 60 among the 100 most abundant tumor clones. In the blood, greater T cell density corresponded to longer overall survival. Compared with tumor, uninvolved adjacent lung displayed greater T cell clonality, ranking highest overall. The tumor had only one region sequenced, so heterogeneity remains possible.

The germline CDR1 and CDR2 sequences are SGHNT and YYREEE (reference sequence). The V and J ends lost 0 bases and 4 bases respectively, with 11 bases between them. The length of the CDR3 is 15 residues. The table came from immunoSEQ multiplex PCR; TCRdb's copy has only in-frame clones and leaves some out. This table has fewer than 75,000 clones, roughly 80% appearing once. The V gene is TRBV5-4, the J gene TRBJ2-1; the D gene is possibly TRBD1 (6 bases). This specimen consisted of peripheral blood, obtained before any cancer treatment. The TCR was taken from an older female donor with stage I lung adenocarcinoma. The CDR3 region is CASSLDRVAYNEQFF. The CDR3 bases are TGTGCCAGCAGCTTGGACAGGGTGGCGTACAATGAGCAGTTCTTC.